These 15 T cell receptor beta chains originate from one sample sequenced in a study of synovial regulatory T cells in juvenile arthritis. Each patient with active arthritis gave synovial fluid along with matched peripheral blood. The method was immunoSEQ multiplex PCR; TCRdb's version includes in-frame clones alone and lacks a portion of them. The table lists roughly 3,000 clones, with approximately 10% in the top ten. Source material: Treg cells from the synovium. These receptors all stem from a donor aged 2-30 years with juvenile idiopathic arthritis.

V gene TRBV6-5 combines with J gene TRBJ1-2; the TCRdb call, TRBD1, lacks DNA for checking. The CDR3 runs to 13 residues. DNA is not on record. CDR1 is MNHEY and CDR2 is SVGAGI in the germline V gene. The CDR3 spells CAMMGPNNYGYTF.

This clone ranks as medium-sized in terms of frequency. The chain has TRBV7-2 and TRBJ2-1; TCRdb designates TRBD1, a call that cannot be tested without DNA. The germline CDR1 and CDR2 sequences are SGHTA and FQGNSA. The CDR3 spans 14 residues. Only the protein is available. This chain's CDR3 is CASSDRDTYNEQFF.

The chain is built from TRBV6-1 and TRBJ1-2. The length of the CDR3 is 14 residues. No coding sequence is recorded. CDR1 is MNHNS and CDR2 is SASEGT in the germline V gene. CDR3 loop: CASSFRGEGYGYTF.

The chain uses TRBV5-5 and TRBJ1-5. The CDR3 is 14 residues long. No DNA appears here. The germline V gene has CDR1 SGHKS and CDR2 YYEKEE (reference sequence). CDR3 protein: CASSLWGSNQPQHF.

The chain combines TRBV9 with TRBJ1-2; without DNA, the TCRdb call of TRBD1 cannot be checked. The CDR3 runs to 15 residues. The entry carries no DNA sequence. From germline, CDR1 is SGDLS and CDR2 YYNGEE. CDR3 sequence reads: CASSTSGRGDYGYTF.

V gene TRBV21-1 combines with J gene TRBJ1-1; TCRdb lists TRBD1, though no DNA is available to test this call. TRBV21-1 is tagged as a pseudogene. The CDR3 covers 17 residues. No DNA is recorded. The CDR3 here is CASSVDRKDPYNTEAFF.

This clone registers medium-sized (0.01 to 0.1%) by frequency. The genes are TRBV5-6 and TRBJ1-1; TCRdb gives TRBD1 as the D gene, but with no DNA this cannot be confirmed. This CDR3 spans 16 amino acids. This entry has no DNA. Germline CDR1 and CDR2: SGHDT and YYEEEE. Here the CDR3 reads CASSPWTGVGNTEAFF.

V and J are TRBV21-1 and TRBJ2-1; TCRdb's D call of TRBD2 is untestable without DNA. TRBV21-1 is a pseudogene segment. There are 12 residues in the CDR3. DNA for this receptor is not on file. Here the CDR3 reads CASREHNNEQFF.

V gene TRBV5-6 combines with J gene TRBJ2-2. This CDR3 is 14 amino acids long. A DNA sequence was not provided. Germline loops: CDR1 SGHDT, CDR2 YYEEEE. The CDR3 sequence is CASSLQRFTGELFF.

V and J are TRBV5-1 and TRBJ1-6. This CDR3 comprises 13 residues. The protein alone is recorded here. Germline V gene sequence: CDR1 SGHRS, CDR2 YFSETQ. The CDR3 reads CASSPGSNSPLHF.

V is TRBV5-6 and J is TRBJ1-2. Germline assignment: CDR1 SGHDT and CDR2 YYEEEE. The CDR3 has 13 amino acids. Only the protein is on record. CDR3 residues: CASSLGRNYGYTF.

By frequency, this clone registers medium-sized. The chain recombines TRBV5-6 with TRBJ1-1; TCRdb calls TRBD1, which cannot be checked without DNA. Germline V gives CDR1 SGHDT, CDR2 YYEEEE. The CDR3 runs to 14 residues. DNA was not recorded. CDR3 amino acids: CASTPTDRDTEAFF.

The rearrangement links TRBV6-5 to TRBJ1-5; TCRdb returns TRBD1, unconfirmable since there is no DNA. Germline values: CDR1 MNHEY, CDR2 SVGAGI. The CDR3 consists of 13 residues. The protein alone is recorded here. The CDR3 protein is CASRQGITRPQHF.

This clone is called medium-sized based on its frequency. The chain links TRBV15 to TRBJ2-1; TCRdb names TRBD1, which stays unverified in the absence of DNA. The length of the CDR3 is 12 residues. No DNA is recorded. CDR1 is LNHNV and CDR2 is YYDKDF in the germline V gene (reference sequence). The CDR3 loop is CATAPGYNEQFF.

The chain carries TRBV5-6 and TRBJ2-7; no DNA is available, so the TRBD2 call from TCRdb remains unchecked. The CDR3 is 14 amino acids. DNA was not recorded. Germline V gives CDR1 SGHDT, CDR2 YYEEEE. CDR3 sequence: CASSPRREGYEQYF.